The 8 T cell receptor beta chains in this list originate from one sample, sequenced in a study of OX40 agonist ivuxolimab in advanced cancers. The receptor library was made with the immunoSEQ multiplex PCR assay. TCRdb re-hosts the immuneACCESS table, in-frame sequences only. Its copies lack some clones; in the studies checked, an unresolved V gene accounts for under half of them, and the cause for the rest is not known. The sample includes approximately 70,000 clones, with 85% to 95% observed a single time. The ten top clones hold more than 0.85% of the sample. The source was CD4+ or CD8+ T cells sorted from blood, collected in a trial of the OX40 agonist ivuxolimab. All receptors derive from an adult with an advanced solid tumor such as melanoma, head and neck, liver or kidney cancer.

The rearrangement links TRBV6-1 to TRBJ2-2; possible D gene TRBD1, 6 bases. The germline V gene encodes CDR1 MNHNS and CDR2 SASEGT. The CDR3 has 14 residues. Trimming took off 6 bases at V and 1 base at J, with 9 bases between the two ends. The CDR3 bases are TGTGCCAGCAGGGGGACACAGAACACCGGGGAGCTGTTTTTT. Encoded protein: CASRGTQNTGELFF.

The chain uses TRBV6-5 and TRBJ2-2; possible D gene TRBD2, 5 bases. The germline gives CDR1 MNHEY, CDR2 SVGAGI. This CDR3 spans 13 amino acids. V lost 10 bases to trimming and J lost 4 bases, with 13 bases between them. CDR3 sequence reads: CATTDLSTGELFF. DNA for the CDR3: TGTGCCACAACGGACTTGAGCACCGGGGAGCTGTTTTTT.

The gene calls are TRBV27 and TRBJ2-7, with D possibly matching TRBD1 (5 bases). This CDR3 spans 11 amino acids. Germline lookup yields CDR1 MNHEY and CDR2 SMNVEV (reference sequence). V gave up 5 bases and J gave up 5 bases, with 7 bases separating them. In nucleotides, the CDR3 is TGTGCCAGCAGTAGGGGTAACGAGCAGTACTTC. This codes for CASSRGNEQYF.

This clone was detected once. The genes are TRBV25-1 and TRBJ2-7; possible D gene TRBD2, 6 bases. The V end was cut by 3 bases, the J end by 3 bases, with 12 bases between. The CDR3 is 14 residues long. CDR1 is MGHDK, CDR2 SYGVNS, per germline. CDR3 coding DNA: TGTGCCAGCAGTGACCGGGAGCGAGTCTACGAGCAGTACTTC. Its protein product is CASSDRERVYEQYF.

The chain links TRBV7-2 to TRBJ2-2; D uncertain. The CDR3 extends over 15 amino acids. Germline values: CDR1 SGHTA, CDR2 FQGNSA. V was shortened by 5 bases and J by 4 bases, with 14 bases between the two germline ends. This chain's CDR3 is CASSLNSGGTGELFF. DNA for the CDR3: TGTGCCAGCAGCCTTAACTCAGGCGGCACCGGGGAGCTGTTTTTT.

The chain combines TRBV7-2 with TRBJ1-2; no firm D call. Between the trimmed V and J ends, which lost 5 bases and 4 bases, there was a span of 17 bases. The CDR3 totals 15 residues. Germline CDR1 reads SGHTA; CDR2 reads FQGNSA. The CDR3 DNA follows: TGTGCCAGCAGCACACTCGGTGTACAGCTCTATGGCTACACCTTC. Residues: CASSTLGVQLYGYTF.

The genes are TRBV5-1 and TRBJ2-1; the match to TRBD2 covers 9 bases. This CDR3 has 14 amino acids. The V segment lost 4 bases and the J segment 9 bases; nucleotides outside the gene matches: 8. Germline V CDR1 and CDR2: SGHRS, YFSETQ. The CDR3 protein is CASSPGLAVSEQFF. In nucleotides, the CDR3 is TGCGCCAGCAGCCCGGGACTAGCTGTCAGTGAGCAGTTCTTC.

This chain connects TRBV19 to TRBJ1-1, with 7 bases aligning to TRBD1. Unmatched junction bases numbered 2, after V lost 1 base and J lost 0 bases. This CDR3 region has 15 residues. CDR1 and CDR2 from the germline V gene are LNHDA and SQIVND (reference sequence). CDR3 nucleotides: TGTGCCAGTAGTATAGTAGGGACAGTGAACACTGAAGCTTTCTTT. Its translation is CASSIVGTVNTEAFF.